This TCR beta chain was documented in a study of OX40 agonist ivuxolimab in advanced cancers. In the study overall: Prior anti-PD-1, anti-PD-L1 or anti-CTLA-4 therapy did not bar entry, and 30% to 40% had some.

Overall study results and limits: Both CD4+ and CD8+ T cell populations in blood had undergone clonal expansion by week 6 at 0.1 to 3.0 mg/kg.

The germline gives CDR1 LNHDA, CDR2 SQIVND (reference sequence). The CDR3 loop spans 14 amino acids. Trimming cost V 5 bases and J 4 bases, with 14 bases left between them. To note about this clone: The antigen remains undetermined.

The repertoire was sequenced with immunoSEQ multiplex PCR; TCRdb's copy has only in-frame clones and lacks some. This table holds fewer than 70,000 clones, over 65% found once. This chain joins TRBV19 and TRBJ1-1, with D hard to call. The sequence was obtained from an adult with an advanced solid tumor such as melanoma, head and neck, liver or kidney cancer. The sequences come from CD4+ or CD8+ T cells sorted from blood, collected in a trial of the OX40 agonist ivuxolimab. CDR3 protein: CASSPGGVSTEAFF. In nucleotides, the CDR3 is TGTGCCAGTAGTCCGGGCGGGGTTAGCACTGAAGCTTTCTTT. The full variable domain, completed using reference TRBV19 and TRBJ1-1, is DGGITQSPKYLFRKEGQNVTLSCEQNLNHDAMYWYRQDPGQGLRLIYYSQIVNDFQKGDIAEGYSVSREKKESFPLTVTSAQKNPTAFYLCASSPGGVSTEAFFGQGTRLTVV.